This T cell receptor beta chain was recorded in a study of T cells in narcolepsy (dated by TCRdb to the late 2010s). Study-level background: Healthy control donors were enrolled in the study alongside patients who had narcolepsy type 1 or type 2 (NT1, NT2). To look for autoreactive T cells in narcolepsy patients that target self-antigens of hypocretin neurons (hypocretin, TRIB2), the study used TCR Vbeta sequencing to follow clonotypes in blood and CSF.

Memory CD4+ T cells were sorted ex vivo from peripheral blood of narcolepsy patients and healthy controls for TCR Vbeta sequencing. This clone was detected only a few times. Its antigen is currently not known. No much larger clone is present one base from it, and per-base qualities are unavailable. The receptor library was made with the immunoSEQ multiplex PCR assay. The table was pulled from immuneACCESS by TCRdb, which kept in-frame rearrangements only. Such tables lose some clones; where checked, under half of the loss comes from unresolved V genes, and the rest has no known cause. The sample table holds about 22,000 clones, of which about 80% were seen once. About 4% of the sample lies in the top ten. Beyond this particular receptor, the publication reports: Plots that compared CSF and blood CD4+ T cell clonotypes from the same patient highlighted HCRT-specific and TRIB2-specific autoreactive clonotypes. Some blood memory CD4+ repertoires from patients and controls contained no sequences matching autoreactive T cell clones. Numbers of sequenced blood memory CD4+ clonotypes were comparable, with averages of about 39,494 in patients and fewer than 35,000 in controls. Autoreactive clonotypes were reported to be detected serially in the blood of the same patients and of different patients, but not in the blood of healthy controls.

This TCR came from a human donor in good health. The sequencing input was memory (CD45RA-) CD4+ T cells from blood. The sample's cell subset or site label, in plain terms: memory T cells sorted ex vivo from peripheral blood.

The base sequence is TGTGCCAGCAGCGACACTTATAGGACGGATGAAAAACTGTTTTTT. Its coded protein is CASSDTYRTDEKLFF. Rearrangement joined TRBV5-6 to TRBJ1-4, with no reliable assignment of the D segment. The CDR3, from cysteine to phenylalanine, totals 15 residues. Solely the CDR3 DNA is kept, with 45 bases framed from the first base. V was cut back by 4 bases and J by 6 bases, leaving a gap of 16 bases between them. Looking up the germline V gene yields CDR1 SGHDT and CDR2 YYEEEE.